The rows below give T cell receptor beta chains drawn from one sample of a study of cytomegalovirus exposure and HLA in healthy donors. Libraries were prepared by immunoSEQ multiplex PCR; TCRdb keeps only in-frame clonotypes and omits some of them. Of some 200,000 clones listed, roughly 60% are singletons. The material sequenced was PBMCs. The source of these receptors is a middle-aged man in good health and CMV-seronegative. The conserved cysteine and the conserved F or W are not part of the CDR3 here. The order of the fields is J gene, CDR3 length, V gene, clone size, CDR3 protein. For some rows the clone size is stated as once, few or many, or as a class when expanded; others skip it.

TRBJ2-3 | 11 | TRBV19 | once | AAGDRGTDTQY
TRBJ2-2 | 13 | TRBV5-1 | - | ASSLESGLTGELF
TRBJ2-1 | 15 | TRBV13 | few | ASSFILSDTGGNEQF
TRBJ2-7 | 14 | TRBV2 | - | ASSEAETSGRWEQY
TRBJ1-1 | 11 | TRBV7-3 | - | ASSRQGNTEAF
TRBJ2-3 | 12 | TRBV7-2 | - | ASSFSGGADTQY
TRBJ1-1 | 12 | TRBV5-1 | few | ASSLRSMNTEAF
TRBJ2-7 | 10 | TRBV29-1 | - | SALADSYEQY
TRBJ2-7 | 12 | TRBV7-3 | once | ASSADSNSYEQY
TRBJ2-7 | 12 | TRBV5-1 | - | ASSPQREGDEQY
TRBJ1-2 | 12 | TRBV28 | - | ASSSLPGRYGYT
TRBJ2-2 | 14 | TRBV6-1 | - | ASTELAGSNTGELF
TRBJ2-7 | 12 | TRBV7-9 | - | ASSPPGQGNEQY
TRBJ1-5 | 13 | TRBV27 | - | ASSLGPPNHQPQH